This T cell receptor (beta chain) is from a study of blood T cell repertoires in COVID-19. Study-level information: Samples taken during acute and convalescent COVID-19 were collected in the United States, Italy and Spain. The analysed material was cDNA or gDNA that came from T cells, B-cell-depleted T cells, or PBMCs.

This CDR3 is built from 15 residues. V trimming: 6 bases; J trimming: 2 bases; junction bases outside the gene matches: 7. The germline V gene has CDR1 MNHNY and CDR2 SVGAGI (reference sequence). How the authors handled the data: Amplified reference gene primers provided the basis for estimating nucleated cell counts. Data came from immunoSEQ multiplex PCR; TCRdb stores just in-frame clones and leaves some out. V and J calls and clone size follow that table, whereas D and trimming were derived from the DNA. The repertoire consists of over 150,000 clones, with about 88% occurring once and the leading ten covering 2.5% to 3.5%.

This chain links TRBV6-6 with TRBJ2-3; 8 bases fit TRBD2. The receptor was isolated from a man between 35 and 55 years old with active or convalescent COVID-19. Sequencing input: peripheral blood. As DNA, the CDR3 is TGTGCCAGCAGGAGTAGCGGGGAGTCCACAGATACGCAGTATTTT. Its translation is CASRSSGESTDTQYF.